The 26 T cell receptor beta chains given below trace back to one sample, sequenced in a study of blood T cell repertoires in COVID-19. Assay used: immunoSEQ multiplex PCR; TCRdb lists only in-frame clones, some missing. Of about 220,000 clones listed, about 83% are singletons. The sequenced sample was peripheral blood. These TCRs come from a woman between 35 and 50 years old with active or convalescent COVID-19.

The CDR3 DNA reads as TGTGCCAGCAGCTCCGGGATACCCAGCAATCAGCCCCAGCATTTT. Its translation is CASSSGIPSNQPQHF. J is TRBJ1-5 and V is TRBV5-6; D not certain. Germline V lookup: CDR1 SGHDT, CDR2 YYEEEE. The CDR3 totals 15 residues. V was clipped by 3 bases and J by 1 base, with 11 bases between them.

The chain carries TRBV30 and TRBJ2-7; 9 nucleotides agree with TRBD2. The CDR3 sequence is 15 residues long. V trimming: 4 bases; J trimming: 1 base; junction bases outside the gene matches: 8. In germline, CDR1 is GTSNPN, CDR2 SVGIG (reference sequence). CDR3 nucleotide sequence: TGTGCCTGGAAAGGAGGGCTAGCGGGATCCTACGAGCAGTACTTC. Translating it yields CAWKGGLAGSYEQYF.

The J gene is TRBJ1-5, the V gene TRBV6-1, with D unclear. The CDR3 runs 15 residues. Germline-derived CDR1 and CDR2 are MNHNS and SASEGT. Trimming stripped 2 bases from V and 6 bases from J, with 14 bases between. The CDR3 DNA follows: TGTGCCAGCAGTGAACACGCGGCCTCGGGTCAGCCCCAGCATTTT. Its protein is CASSEHAASGQPQHF.

The chain uses TRBV7-6 and TRBJ2-1, with a tentative D call TRBD1 (5 bases). Germline-derived CDR1 and CDR2 are SGHVS and FNYEAQ. V lost 7 bases and J 4 bases, leaving 20 bases between the germline ends. The CDR3 is made up of 16 amino acids. Here the CDR3 reads CASTINQGRVYNEQFF. The CDR3 DNA reads as TGTGCCAGCACCATCAACCAGGGCAGGGTGTACAATGAGCAGTTCTTC.

CDR3 nucleotide sequence: TGTGCCAGTAGTATGCTCTGGGGGCCGGATAGCAATCAGCCCCAGCATTTT. It is translated as CASSMLWGPDSNQPQHF. The chain employs TRBV19 and TRBJ1-5; a possible D gene is TRBD1 (6 bases). V was cut by 3 bases and J by 0 bases, with 15 bases left in between. The CDR3 totals 17 residues. Germline lookup yields CDR1 LNHDA and CDR2 SQIVND (reference sequence).

This clone was seen a handful of times. The chain employs TRBV30 and TRBJ1-5, with 9 bases that match TRBD1. Germline V CDR1 and CDR2: GTSNPN, SVGIG (reference sequence). The V and J ends lost 3 bases and 3 bases, in that order; junction bases with no gene match: 6. The CDR3 spans 15 residues. CDR3 DNA sequence: TGTGCCTGGAGCGGAGGACAGGGGTACAATCAGCCCCAGCATTTT. It encodes CAWSGGQGYNQPQHF.

The chain links TRBV7-8 to TRBJ2-1; D may be TRBD1 (6 bases). Germline-derived CDR1 and CDR2 are SGHVS and FQNEAQ. Trimming removed 5 bases from V and 9 bases from J, with 8 bases in between. The CDR3 covers 11 residues. CDR3 bases: TGTGCCAGCAGCCGCAGGGGTGAGCAGTTCTTC. Protein product: CASSRRGEQFF.

The gene calls are TRBV19 and TRBJ1-3; perhaps TRBD1 as D (5 bases). Germline-derived CDR1 and CDR2 are LNHDA and SQIVND (reference sequence). CDR3 size: 13 residues. V lost 5 bases and J lost 4, with 9 bases in between. The chain's CDR3 is CASSPTGGNTIYF. In nucleotides, the CDR3 is TGTGCCAGTAGTCCAACAGGCGGAAACACCATATATTTT.

The rearrangement joins TRBV29-1 to TRBJ1-1; a possible D gene is TRBD1 (6 bases). CDR3 length equals 14 residues. Trimming left V 7 bases short and J 1 base short, with 16 bases between. The germline CDR1 and CDR2 sequences are SQVTM and ANQGSEA. The CDR3 here is CSAIQGIANTEAFF. The CDR3 DNA sequence: TGCAGCGCCATACAGGGAATAGCGAACACTGAAGCTTTCTTT.

The chain employs TRBV5-6 and TRBJ2-3; D might be TRBD1 (5 bases). The germline V gene has CDR1 SGHDT and CDR2 YYEEEE. Trimming pared 4 bases from V and 2 bases from J, leaving 20 bases between. CDR3 size: 17 residues. The chain's CDR3 is CASSPMQGIPTTDTQYF. CDR3 bases: TGTGCCAGCAGCCCAATGCAGGGTATCCCGACCACAGATACGCAGTATTTT.

The CDR3 reads CGSNTRQGEQYF. CDR3 nucleotide sequence: TGTGGGAGTAACACCAGACAGGGCGAGCAGTACTTC. This chain links TRBV6-5 with TRBJ2-7; 7 bases line up with TRBD1. The CDR3 spans 12 residues. Looked up from germline, CDR1 is MNHEY and CDR2 is SVGAGI.

The V and J genes are TRBV2 and TRBJ1-5; 8 bases match TRBD1. This CDR3 is 15 amino acids long. J was trimmed by 0 bases and V by 6 bases; bases with no gene match: 4. Germline V gene sequence: CDR1 SNHLY, CDR2 FYNNEI. The CDR3 reads CASSSGQASNQPQHF. The CDR3 DNA sequence: TGTGCCAGCAGCTCGGGACAGGCTAGCAATCAGCCCCAGCATTTT.

The chain employs TRBV6-5 and TRBJ1-2; D remains ambiguous. Germline values: CDR1 MNHEY, CDR2 SVGAGI. This CDR3 has 15 residues. V dropped 0 bases and J dropped 3 bases, with 11 bases sitting between them. This chain's CDR3 is CASSYSAGQDYGYTF. CDR3 coding DNA: TGTGCCAGCAGTTACTCGGCAGGTCAAGACTATGGCTACACCTTC.

The chain recombines TRBV21-1 with TRBJ1-2. TRBV21-1 is reported as a pseudogene. CDR3 length: 14 amino acids. DNA for the CDR3: TGTGCCAGCAGCAAAGATGCGGGCGATCCTGGCTACACCTTC. Translation gives CASSKDAGDPGYTF.

The chain couples TRBV14 to TRBJ2-7, with TRBD1 matching over 9 bases. CDR1 and CDR2 (germline): SGHDN, FVKESK. The CDR3 consists of 15 residues. V dropped 5 bases and J dropped 2; count of bases not matched to a gene: 7. The CDR3 DNA is TGTGCCAGCAGCGACCTCCGGGACAGGGCCTACGAGCAGTACTTC. Its protein product is CASSDLRDRAYEQYF.

The rearrangement joins TRBV6-2 or TRBV6-3 to TRBJ1-1; D remains ambiguous. The CDR3 loop spans 15 amino acids. Germline V gene sequence: CDR1 MNHEY, CDR2 SVGEGT. Trimming shortened V by 0 bases and J by 1 base, and 9 bases separated the two germline ends. CDR3 sequence (DNA): TGTGCCAGCAGTTACTCGAATCTATGGAACACTGAAGCTTTCTTT. It is translated as CASSYSNLWNTEAFF.

The chain links TRBV6-1 to TRBJ2-7, with D possibly TRBD1 on 5 matching bases. Trimming left V 1 base short and J 3 bases short, with 10 bases between. Germline CDR1 and CDR2: MNHNS and SASEGT. This CDR3 has 14 amino acids. This chain's CDR3 is CASSEEGPHYEQYF. CDR3 nucleotide sequence: TGTGCCAGCAGTGAAGAGGGGCCCCACTACGAGCAGTACTTC.

The rearrangement joins TRBV10-3 to TRBJ2-7, with 7 bases lining up with TRBD2. The CDR3 consists of 12 residues. Germline trimming cut 5 bases from V and 7 bases from J; bases unmatched to any gene: 5. Germline V CDR1 and CDR2: ENHRY, SYGVKD. CDR3 in amino acids: CAISTSDWEQYF. CDR3 bases: TGTGCCATCAGTACTAGCGATTGGGAGCAGTACTTC.

For the CDR3, the DNA is TGCGCCAGCAGCCAAGATCAGACATGGGGAGGTGGTACGCAGTATTTT. Translating it yields CASSQDQTWGGGTQYF. The chain employs TRBV4-1 and TRBJ2-3, with D perhaps matching TRBD2 (6 bases). From germline, CDR1 is MGHRA and CDR2 YSYEKL. V lost 0 bases to trimming and J lost 8 bases, with 18 bases between them. The CDR3 length is 16 residues.

The chain links TRBV5-1 to TRBJ1-1, with unresolved D. Germline CDR1 is SGHRS and CDR2 is YFSETQ. This CDR3 contains 12 residues. Trimming removed 4 bases from V and 6 bases from J, with 10 bases in between. This CDR3 reads CASSGEGAEAFF. The CDR3 DNA is TGCGCCAGCAGCGGGGAGGGCGCTGAAGCTTTCTTT.

This chain uses TRBV5-1 with TRBJ2-7, with TRBD1 matching 7 bases. Looked up from germline, CDR1 is SGHRS and CDR2 is YFSETQ. This CDR3 region has 14 residues. Germline trimming cut 7 bases from V and 3 bases from J; bases unmatched to any gene: 10. This chain's CDR3 is CASSYSGGIYEQYF. CDR3 in DNA: TGCGCCAGCTCCTATTCAGGGGGTATCTACGAGCAGTACTTC. Variable domain in full (rest from reference TRBV5-1 and TRBJ2-7): KAGVTQTPRYLIKTRGQQVTLSCSPISGHRSVSWYQQTPGQGLQFLFEYFSETQRNKGNFPGRFSGRQFSNSRSEMNVSTLELGDSALYLCASSYSGGIYEQYFGPGTRLTVT.

The chain couples TRBV9 to TRBJ1-1; TRBD1 agrees at 9 bases. CDR3 size: 17 residues. With 3 bases clipped from V and 1 base from J, the junction kept 10 bases outside the gene matches. Germline V CDR1 and CDR2: SGDLS, YYNGEE. DNA for the CDR3: TGTGCCAGCAGCGCAGCCGGGACAGGGATATGGAACACTGAAGCTTTCTTT. Translation gives CASSAAGTGIWNTEAFF. Together with reference TRBV9 and TRBJ1-1, the CDR3 gives the full variable domain: DSGVTQTPKHLITATGQRVTLRCSPRSGDLSVYWYQQSLDQGLQFLIQYYNGEERAKGNILERFSAQQFPDLHSELNLSSLELGDSALYFCASSAAGTGIWNTEAFFGQGTRLTVV.

This chain connects TRBV12-3 or TRBV12-4 to TRBJ1-2; a possible D gene is TRBD1 (5 bases). V gave up 2 bases and J gave up 8 bases, with 12 bases separating them. This CDR3 has 13 amino acids. The DNA for the CDR3 is TGTGCCAGCAGTTTACACCAAGGGGTCGGCTACACCTTC. Translated, it gives CASSLHQGVGYTF.

This clone was seen a few times. The rearrangement joins TRBV5-4 to TRBJ2-7; 9 positions agree with TRBD1. This CDR3 region has 12 residues. With V trimmed by 5 bases and J by 6 bases, 3 bases remained unmatched. Germline loops: CDR1 SGHNT, CDR2 YYREEE (reference sequence). CDR3 coding DNA: TGTGCCAGCAGGTGGGGACAGGGCGAGCAGTACTTC. This gives the protein CASRWGQGEQYF.

This rearrangement joins TRBV20-1 to TRBJ2-2, with TRBD1 as a possible D gene (5 bases). V was pared by 3 bases and J by 3 bases, with 14 bases between. Looked up from germline, CDR1 is DFQATT and CDR2 is SNEGSKA (reference sequence). The CDR3 has 15 amino acids. The CDR3 sequence: CSASRQGTDTGELFF. In DNA, the CDR3 is TGCAGTGCTAGTCGCCAGGGTACCGACACCGGGGAGCTGTTTTTT.

The chain joins TRBV9 to TRBJ2-7; unclear D gene. Germline V gives CDR1 SGDLS, CDR2 YYNGEE. This CDR3 has 13 residues. The V and J ends lost 0 bases and 0 bases respectively, with 4 bases between them. The DNA for the CDR3 is TGTGCCAGCAGCGTAGGTTACTCCTACGAGCAGTACTTC. Protein: CASSVGYSYEQYF. The full variable domain, its missing parts supplied by reference TRBV9 and TRBJ2-7, is DSGVTQTPKHLITATGQRVTLRCSPRSGDLSVYWYQQSLDQGLQFLIQYYNGEERAKGNILERFSAQQFPDLHSELNLSSLELGDSALYFCASSVGYSYEQYFGPGTRLTVT.